Below, one T cell receptor beta chain is given with its context. These data are taken from a study of control samples from healthy donors and cancer patients. Per the germline V gene, CDR1 is KGHDR and CDR2 is SFDVKD. The CDR3 loop spans 16 amino acids. V was cut by 2 bases and J by 0 bases, with 10 bases left in between. Profiling relied on immunoSEQ multiplex PCR, and the TCRdb table lists in-frame clones only, not all of them. This table holds around 130,000 clones, approximately 90% found once. The genes are TRBV24-1 and TRBJ2-1; no definite D call. Sequenced: blood. The clonotype originates from a man younger than 40 in good health. As DNA, the CDR3 is TGTGCCACCAGTGATTCCTCGTCGCGCTCCTACAATGAGCAGTTCTTC. Translation gives CATSDSSSRSYNEQFF.